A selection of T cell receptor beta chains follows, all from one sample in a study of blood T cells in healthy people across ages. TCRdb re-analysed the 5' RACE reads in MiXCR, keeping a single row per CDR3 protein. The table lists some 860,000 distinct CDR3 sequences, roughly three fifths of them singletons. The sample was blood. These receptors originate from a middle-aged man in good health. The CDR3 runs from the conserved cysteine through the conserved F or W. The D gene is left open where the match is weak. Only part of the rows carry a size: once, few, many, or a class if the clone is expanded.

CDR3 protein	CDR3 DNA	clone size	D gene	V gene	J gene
CATSDPLSDVPNLNEQFF	TGTGCCACCAGTGATCCCCTTTCGGACGTCCCGAATTTGAATGAGCAGTTCTTC	.	.	TRBV24-1	TRBJ2-1
CASSQDYMGSEQFF	TGCGCCAGCAGCCAGGACTACATGGGGTCTGAGCAGTTCTTC	.	.	TRBV4-3	TRBJ2-1
CASSLGSGRADTQYF	TGTGCCAGCAGCTTAGGTTCCGGGAGGGCAGATACGCAGTATTTT	.	TRBD2	TRBV7-2	TRBJ2-3
CASRGGASTDTQYF	TGTGCCAGCAGGGGGGGAGCCTCCACAGATACGCAGTATTTT	.	.	TRBV7-3	TRBJ2-3
CATSDGYGYTF	TGTGCCACCTCAGACGGATATGGCTACACCTTC	.	.	TRBV28	TRBJ1-2
CATHSGVEETQYF	TGTGCCACCCATTCGGGGGTCGAGGAGACCCAGTACTTC	.	.	TRBV6-5	TRBJ2-5
CASSQGTGGANYGYTF	TGCGCCAGCAGCCAAGGGACAGGAGGAGCTAACTATGGCTACACCTTC	few	TRBD1	TRBV4-3	TRBJ1-2
CATSRDKVSVVVSDTQYF	TGTGCCACCAGCAGAGATAAAGTATCGGTGGTCGTGTCAGATACGCAGTATTTT	.	.	TRBV15	TRBJ2-3
CASSPGRLSGANVLTF	TGTGCCAGCAGCCCGGGACGCCTCTCTGGGGCCAACGTCCTGACTTTC	few	.	TRBV7-3	TRBJ2-6
CASDRGLGNQPQHF	TGTGCCAGCGACAGGGGGCTTGGCAATCAGCCCCAGCATTTT	.	TRBD1	TRBV28	TRBJ1-5
CATLGKTLDGYTF	TGTGCCACATTAGGGAAGACGTTGGATGGCTACACCTTC	.	.	TRBV19	TRBJ1-2
CASSELGQGNNEQFF	TGCGCCAGCAGTGAGTTGGGACAGGGTAACAATGAGCAGTTCTTC	once	TRBD1	TRBV10-2	TRBJ2-1
CASSSPGTGLGTQYF	TGTGCCAGCAGCTCACCCGGGACAGGGTTGGGGACCCAGTACTTC	.	TRBD1	TRBV28	TRBJ2-5
CASRDISGGGYNEQFF	TGTGCCAGCAGGGATATTTCAGGAGGCGGTTACAATGAGCAGTTCTTC	many	.	TRBV7-3	TRBJ2-1
CASSRSTGFVSSPLHF	TGTGCCAGCAGCCGATCGACAGGCTTTGTTAGTTCACCCCTCCACTTT	.	.	TRBV7-2	TRBJ1-6
CASSLPPPGTQPQHF	TGTGCCAGCAGCTTACCCCCACCAGGTACCCAGCCCCAGCATTTT	.	.	TRBV7-2	TRBJ1-5
CAISESRAHNQPQHF	TGTGCCATCAGTGAGTCCAGGGCTCACAATCAGCCCCAGCATTTT	.	.	TRBV10-3	TRBJ1-5
CASGPTGPGNIQYF	TGCGCCAGCGGACCCACAGGACCTGGGAACATTCAGTACTTC	.	.	TRBV5-1	TRBJ2-4
CASSSLAVRETQYF	TGTGCCAGCAGCTCCCTAGCGGTCAGGGAGACCCAGTACTTC	.	TRBD2	TRBV7-7	TRBJ2-5
CASSDGKGTGELFF	TGTGCCAGCAGTGACGGGAAGGGCACCGGGGAGCTGTTTTTT	few	.	TRBV6-4	TRBJ2-2
CASMTLRGYGYTF	TGTGCCAGCATGACCCTGAGGGGCTATGGCTACACCTTC	.	.	TRBV28	TRBJ1-2
CASSKEGQPGQSTDTQYF	TGTGCCAGCAGCAAAGAGGGGCAACCGGGACAGAGCACAGATACGCAGTATTTT	.	.	TRBV21-1	TRBJ2-3
CASTGTGGYQETQYF	TGTGCCAGCACTGGGACAGGGGGATACCAAGAGACCCAGTACTTC	.	TRBD1	TRBV12-3/TRBV12-4	TRBJ2-5
CASSEWTGSTDTQYF	TGTGCCAGCAGCGAATGGACAGGGAGCACAGATACGCAGTATTTT	.	TRBD1	TRBV9	TRBJ2-3
CASSLVTMKETQYF	TGTGCCAGCAGCTTAGTCACCATGAAAGAGACCCAGTACTTC	.	.	TRBV7-9	TRBJ2-5
CASSQFEELWSYNEQYF	TGTGCCAGCAGCCAATTTGAGGAGTTGTGGTCCTACAATGAGCAGTACTTC	.	.	TRBV4-2	TRBJ2-7
CASSSLAGTYEQYF	TGTGCCAGCAGTTCACTAGCGGGGACCTACGAGCAGTACTTC	few	TRBD2	TRBV27	TRBJ2-7
CASSRGLTGPQHF	TGTGCCAGCAGCCGGGGACTCACAGGGCCCCAGCATTTT	.	.	TRBV28	TRBJ1-5